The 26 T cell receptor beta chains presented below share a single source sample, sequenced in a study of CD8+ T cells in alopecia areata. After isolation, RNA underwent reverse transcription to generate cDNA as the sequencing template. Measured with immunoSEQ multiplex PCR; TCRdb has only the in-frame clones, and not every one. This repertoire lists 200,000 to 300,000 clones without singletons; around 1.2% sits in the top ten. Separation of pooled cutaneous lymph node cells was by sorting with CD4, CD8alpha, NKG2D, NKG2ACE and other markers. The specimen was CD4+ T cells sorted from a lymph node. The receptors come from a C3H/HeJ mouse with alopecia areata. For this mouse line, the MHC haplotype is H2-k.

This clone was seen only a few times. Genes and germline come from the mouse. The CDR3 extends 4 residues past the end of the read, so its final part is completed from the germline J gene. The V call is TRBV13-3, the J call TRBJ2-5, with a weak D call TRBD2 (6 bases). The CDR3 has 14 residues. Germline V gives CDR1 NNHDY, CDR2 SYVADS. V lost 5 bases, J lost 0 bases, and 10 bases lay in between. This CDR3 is CASSHWVNQDTQYF. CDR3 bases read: TGTGCCAGCAGCCACTGGGTTAACCAAGAC.

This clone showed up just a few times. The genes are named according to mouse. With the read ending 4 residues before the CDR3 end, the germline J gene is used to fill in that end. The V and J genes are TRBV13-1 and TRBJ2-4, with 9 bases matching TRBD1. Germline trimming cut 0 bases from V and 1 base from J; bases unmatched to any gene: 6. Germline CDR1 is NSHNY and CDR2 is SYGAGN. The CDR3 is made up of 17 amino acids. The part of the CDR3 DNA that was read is TGTGCCAGCAGTGATGGGGACAGGGAAGTTGGTCAAAAC. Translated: CASSDGDREVGQN. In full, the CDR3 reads CASSDGDREVGQNTLYF.

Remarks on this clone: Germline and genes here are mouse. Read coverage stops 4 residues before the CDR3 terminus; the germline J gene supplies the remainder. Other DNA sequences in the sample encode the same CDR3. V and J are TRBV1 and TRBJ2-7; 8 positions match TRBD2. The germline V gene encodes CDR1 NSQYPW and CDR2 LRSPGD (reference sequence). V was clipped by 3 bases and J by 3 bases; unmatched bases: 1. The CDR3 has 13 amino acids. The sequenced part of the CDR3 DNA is TGCACCTGCAGTGCTGGGGGGGACTAT. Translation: CTCSAGGDY. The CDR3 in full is CTCSAGGDYEQYF.

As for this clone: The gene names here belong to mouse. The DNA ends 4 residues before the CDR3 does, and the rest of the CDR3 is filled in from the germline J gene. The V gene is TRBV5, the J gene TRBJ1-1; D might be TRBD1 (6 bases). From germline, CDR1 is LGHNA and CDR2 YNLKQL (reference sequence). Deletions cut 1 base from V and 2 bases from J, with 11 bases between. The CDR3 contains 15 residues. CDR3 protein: CASSQAGHPNTEVFF. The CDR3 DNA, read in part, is TGTGCCAGCAGCCAAGCGGGACATCCCAACACA.

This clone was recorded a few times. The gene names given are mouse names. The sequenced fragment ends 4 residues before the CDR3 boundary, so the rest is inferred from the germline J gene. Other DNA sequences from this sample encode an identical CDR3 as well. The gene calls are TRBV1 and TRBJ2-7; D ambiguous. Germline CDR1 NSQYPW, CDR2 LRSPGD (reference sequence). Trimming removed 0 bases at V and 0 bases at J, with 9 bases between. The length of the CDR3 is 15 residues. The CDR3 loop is CTCSADPGSSYEQYF. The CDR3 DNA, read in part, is TGCACCTGCAGTGCAGATCCAGGTAGCTCCTAT. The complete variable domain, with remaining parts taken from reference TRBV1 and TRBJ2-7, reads VTLLEQNPRWRLVPRGQAVNLRCILKNSQYPWMSWYQQDLQKQLQWLFTLRSPGDKEVKSLPGADYLATRVTDTELRLQVANMSQGRTLYCTCSADPGSSYEQYFGPGTRLTVL.

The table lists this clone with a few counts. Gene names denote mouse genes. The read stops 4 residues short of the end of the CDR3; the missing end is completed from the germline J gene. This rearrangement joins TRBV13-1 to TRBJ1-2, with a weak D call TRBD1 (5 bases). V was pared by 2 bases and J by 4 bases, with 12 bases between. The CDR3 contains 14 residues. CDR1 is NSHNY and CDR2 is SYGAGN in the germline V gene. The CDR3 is CASSEVRAGSDYTF. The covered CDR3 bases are TGTGCCAGCAGTGAGGTCAGGGCAGGCTCC.

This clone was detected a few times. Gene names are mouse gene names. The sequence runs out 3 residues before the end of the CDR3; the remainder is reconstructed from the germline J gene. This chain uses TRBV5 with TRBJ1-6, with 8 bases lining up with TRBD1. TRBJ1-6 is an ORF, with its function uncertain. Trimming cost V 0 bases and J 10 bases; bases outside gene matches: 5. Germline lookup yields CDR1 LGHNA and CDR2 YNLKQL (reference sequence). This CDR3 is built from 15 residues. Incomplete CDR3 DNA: TGTGCCAGCAGCCAAGATTACAGGGGGTGGTCGCCC. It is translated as CASSQDYRGWSP. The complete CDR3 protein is CASSQDYRGWSPLYF.

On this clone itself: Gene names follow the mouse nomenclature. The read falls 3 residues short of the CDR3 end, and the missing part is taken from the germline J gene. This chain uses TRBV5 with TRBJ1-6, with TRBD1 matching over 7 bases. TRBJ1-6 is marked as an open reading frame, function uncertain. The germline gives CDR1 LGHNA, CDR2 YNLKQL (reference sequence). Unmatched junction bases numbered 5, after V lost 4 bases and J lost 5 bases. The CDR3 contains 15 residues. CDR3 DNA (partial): TGTGCCAGCAGCCGTACCGGGACAGATAATTCGCCC. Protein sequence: CASSRTGTDNSP. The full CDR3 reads CASSRTGTDNSPLYF.

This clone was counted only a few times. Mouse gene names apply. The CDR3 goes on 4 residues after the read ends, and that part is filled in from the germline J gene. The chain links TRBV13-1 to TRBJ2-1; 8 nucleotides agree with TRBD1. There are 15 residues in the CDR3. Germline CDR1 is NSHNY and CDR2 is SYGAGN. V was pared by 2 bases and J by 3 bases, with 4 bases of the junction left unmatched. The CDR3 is CASSEAGGGYAEQFF. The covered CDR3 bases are TGTGCCAGCAGTGAGGCAGGGGGCGGCTATGCT.

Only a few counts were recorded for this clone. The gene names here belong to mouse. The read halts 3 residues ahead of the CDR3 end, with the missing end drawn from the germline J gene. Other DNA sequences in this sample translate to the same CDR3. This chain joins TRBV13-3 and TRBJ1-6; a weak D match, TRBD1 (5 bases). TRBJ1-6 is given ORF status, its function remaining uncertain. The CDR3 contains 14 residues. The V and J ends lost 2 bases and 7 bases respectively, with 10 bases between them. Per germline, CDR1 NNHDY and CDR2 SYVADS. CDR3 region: CASSDQGWNSPLYF. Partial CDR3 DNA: TGTGCCAGCAGTGACCAGGGTTGGAATTCGCCC.

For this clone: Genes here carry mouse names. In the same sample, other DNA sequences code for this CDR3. CDR3 in amino acids: CTCSARGTGGYEQYF. The covered CDR3 bases are TGCACCTGCAGTGCGCGGGGGACTGGGGGCTAT. The chain carries TRBV1 and TRBJ2-7, with 11 bases identical to TRBD2. The CDR3 extends 4 residues past the end of the read, so its final part is completed from the germline J gene. The CDR3 is made up of 15 amino acids. Germline V CDR1 and CDR2: NSQYPW, LRSPGD (reference sequence). With 3 bases clipped from V and 3 bases from J, the junction kept 4 bases outside the gene matches.

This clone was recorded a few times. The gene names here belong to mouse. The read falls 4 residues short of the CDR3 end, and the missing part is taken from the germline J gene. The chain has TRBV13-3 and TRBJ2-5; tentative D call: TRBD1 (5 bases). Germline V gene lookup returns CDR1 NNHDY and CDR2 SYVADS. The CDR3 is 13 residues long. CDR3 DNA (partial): TGTGCCAGCAGTGACAGGACACTAGAC. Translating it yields CASSDRTLD. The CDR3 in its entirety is CASSDRTLDTQYF.

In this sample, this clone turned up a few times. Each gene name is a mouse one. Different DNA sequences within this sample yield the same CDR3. The covered CDR3 bases are TGTGCCAGCAGTCCGACAGGCCAAGAC. The encoded protein is CASSPTGQD. The full CDR3 sequence reads CASSPTGQDTQYF. The chain is built from TRBV19 and TRBJ2-5, with D maybe TRBD1 (6 bases). The read halts 4 residues ahead of the CDR3 end, with the missing end drawn from the germline J gene. V was shortened by 4 bases and J by 2 bases, with 8 bases between the two germline ends. This CDR3 contains 13 residues. CDR1 and CDR2 (germline): FNHDT, SITEND (reference sequence). Supplemented by reference TRBV19 and TRBJ2-5, the full variable domain reads GGIITQTPKFLIGQEGQKLTLKCQQNFNHDTMYWYRQDSGKGLRLIYYSITENDLQKGDLSEGYDASREKKSSFSLTVTSAQKNEMAVFLCASSPTGQDTQYFGPGTRLLVL.

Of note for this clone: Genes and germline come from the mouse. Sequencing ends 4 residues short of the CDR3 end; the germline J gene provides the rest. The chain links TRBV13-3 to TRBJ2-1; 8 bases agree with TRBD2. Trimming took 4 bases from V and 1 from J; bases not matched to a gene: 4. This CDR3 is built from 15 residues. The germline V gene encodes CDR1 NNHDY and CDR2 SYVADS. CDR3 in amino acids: CASSTGTGNYAEQFF. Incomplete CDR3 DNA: TGTGCCAGCAGTACCGGGACTGGAAACTATGCT.

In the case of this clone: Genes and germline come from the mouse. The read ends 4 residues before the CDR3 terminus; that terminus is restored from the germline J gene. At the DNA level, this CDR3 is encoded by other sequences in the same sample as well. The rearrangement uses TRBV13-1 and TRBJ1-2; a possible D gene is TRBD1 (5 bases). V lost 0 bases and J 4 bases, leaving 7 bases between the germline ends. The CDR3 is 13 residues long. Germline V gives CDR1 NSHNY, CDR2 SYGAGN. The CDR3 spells CASSDAGGSDYTF. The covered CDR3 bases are TGTGCCAGCAGTGATGCGGGGGGCTCC.

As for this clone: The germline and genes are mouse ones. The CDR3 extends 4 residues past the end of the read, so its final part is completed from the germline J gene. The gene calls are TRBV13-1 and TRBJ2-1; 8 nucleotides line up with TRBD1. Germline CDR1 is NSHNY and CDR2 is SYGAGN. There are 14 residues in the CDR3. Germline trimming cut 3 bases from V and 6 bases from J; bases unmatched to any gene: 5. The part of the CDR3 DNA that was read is TGTGCCAGCAGTGCTCTGGACAGGGCTGCT. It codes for CASSALDRAA. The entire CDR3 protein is CASSALDRAAEQFF.

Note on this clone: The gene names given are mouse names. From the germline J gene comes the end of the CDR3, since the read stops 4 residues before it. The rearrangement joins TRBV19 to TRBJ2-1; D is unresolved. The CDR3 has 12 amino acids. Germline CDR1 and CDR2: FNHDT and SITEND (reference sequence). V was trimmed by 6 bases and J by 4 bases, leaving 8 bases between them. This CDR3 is CASIDNYAEQFF. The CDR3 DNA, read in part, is TGTGCCAGCATCGACAATTATGCT. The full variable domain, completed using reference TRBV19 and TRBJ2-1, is GGIITQTPKFLIGQEGQKLTLKCQQNFNHDTMYWYRQDSGKGLRLIYYSITENDLQKGDLSEGYDASREKKSSFSLTVTSAQKNEMAVFLCASIDNYAEQFFGPGTRLTVL.

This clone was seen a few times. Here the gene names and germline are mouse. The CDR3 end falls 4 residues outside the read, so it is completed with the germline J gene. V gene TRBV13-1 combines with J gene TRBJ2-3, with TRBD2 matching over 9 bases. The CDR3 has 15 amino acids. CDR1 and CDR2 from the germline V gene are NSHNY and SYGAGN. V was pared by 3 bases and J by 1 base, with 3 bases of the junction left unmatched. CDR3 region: CASSGLGVGAETLYF. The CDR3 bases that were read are TGTGCCAGCAGTGGACTGGGGGTGGGTGCAGAA.

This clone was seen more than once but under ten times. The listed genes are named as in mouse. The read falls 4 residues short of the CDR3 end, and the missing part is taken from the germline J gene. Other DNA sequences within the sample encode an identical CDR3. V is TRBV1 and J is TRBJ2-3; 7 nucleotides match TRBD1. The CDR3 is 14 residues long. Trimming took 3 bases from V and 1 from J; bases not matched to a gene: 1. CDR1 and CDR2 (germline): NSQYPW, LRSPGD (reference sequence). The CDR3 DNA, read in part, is TGCACCTGCAGTGCGCAGGGGGGTGCAGAA. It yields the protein CTCSAQGGAE. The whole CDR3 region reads CTCSAQGGAETLYF.

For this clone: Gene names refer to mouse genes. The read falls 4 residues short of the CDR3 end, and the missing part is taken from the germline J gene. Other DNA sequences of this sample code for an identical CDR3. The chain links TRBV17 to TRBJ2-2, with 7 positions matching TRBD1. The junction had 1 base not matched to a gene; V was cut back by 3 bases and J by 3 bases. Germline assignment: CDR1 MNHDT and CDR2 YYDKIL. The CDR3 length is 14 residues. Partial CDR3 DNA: TGTGCTAGCAGTAGTCAGGGGGACACCGGG. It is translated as CASSSQGDTG. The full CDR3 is CASSSQGDTGQLYF.

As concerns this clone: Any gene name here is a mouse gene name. CDR3 sequence: CASSDHSHTGQLYF. The sequenced part of the CDR3 DNA is TGTGCCAGCAGTGATCACAGTCACACCGGG. The genes are TRBV13-3 and TRBJ2-2; D unclear. The sequence runs out 4 residues before the end of the CDR3; the remainder is reconstructed from the germline J gene. The V gene's germline CDR1 is NNHDY and CDR2 SYVADS. The V and J ends lost 1 base and 3 bases respectively, with 7 bases between them. The CDR3 is made up of 14 amino acids.

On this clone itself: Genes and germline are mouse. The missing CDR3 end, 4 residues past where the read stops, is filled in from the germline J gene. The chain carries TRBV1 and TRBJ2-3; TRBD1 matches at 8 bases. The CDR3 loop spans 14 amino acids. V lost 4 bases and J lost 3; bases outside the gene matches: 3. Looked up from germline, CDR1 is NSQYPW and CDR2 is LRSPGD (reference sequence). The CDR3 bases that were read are TGCACCTGCAGTGGACAGGGGAGGGCAGAA. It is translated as CTCSGQGRAE. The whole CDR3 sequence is CTCSGQGRAETLYF.

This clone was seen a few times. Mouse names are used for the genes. The CDR3 protein is CASSDGQGHYEQYF. The CDR3 bases that were read are TGTGCCAGCAGTGATGGCCAGGGGCACTAT. The chain links TRBV13-1 to TRBJ2-7, with a weak D call TRBD1 (6 bases). With the read ending 4 residues before the CDR3 end, the germline J gene is used to fill in that end. The CDR3 runs 14 residues. In germline, CDR1 is NSHNY, CDR2 SYGAGN. V dropped 0 bases and J dropped 3 bases, with 10 bases sitting between them.

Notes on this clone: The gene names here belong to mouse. CDR3: CAWSLEEGDRGGSPLYF. The part of the CDR3 DNA that was read is TGTGCCTGGAGTCTAGAGGAGGGGGACAGGGGAGGTTCGCCC. The V gene is TRBV31, the J gene TRBJ1-6; 10 bases fit TRBD1. Read coverage stops 3 residues before the CDR3 terminus; the germline J gene supplies the remainder. TRBJ1-6 is an ORF; its function is uncertain. V lost 0 bases, J lost 9 bases, and 11 bases stayed unmatched. The germline CDR1 and CDR2 sequences are GKSSPN and SITVG. The CDR3 is 17 residues long.

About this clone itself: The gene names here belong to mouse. The sequenced part of the CDR3 DNA is TGCACCTGCAGTGCAGATCGACAGTCGCCC. It encodes CTCSADRQSP. The full CDR3 is CTCSADRQSPLYF. V is TRBV1 and J is TRBJ1-6; tentative D call: TRBD1 (5 bases). The CDR3 end falls 3 residues outside the read, so it is completed with the germline J gene. TRBJ1-6 is given ORF status, its function remaining uncertain. V was trimmed by 0 bases and J by 10 bases, leaving 7 bases between them. The CDR3 has 13 amino acids. CDR1 and CDR2 (germline): NSQYPW, LRSPGD (reference sequence).

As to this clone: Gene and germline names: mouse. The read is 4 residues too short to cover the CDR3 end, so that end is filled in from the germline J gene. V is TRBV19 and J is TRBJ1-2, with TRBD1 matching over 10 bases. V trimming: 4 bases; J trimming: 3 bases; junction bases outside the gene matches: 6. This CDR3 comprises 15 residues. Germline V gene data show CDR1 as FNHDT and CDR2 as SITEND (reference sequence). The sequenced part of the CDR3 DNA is TGTGCCAGCAGTCCTCCGGGACAGGGGCACTCC. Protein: CASSPPGQGHS. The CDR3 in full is CASSPPGQGHSDYTF.